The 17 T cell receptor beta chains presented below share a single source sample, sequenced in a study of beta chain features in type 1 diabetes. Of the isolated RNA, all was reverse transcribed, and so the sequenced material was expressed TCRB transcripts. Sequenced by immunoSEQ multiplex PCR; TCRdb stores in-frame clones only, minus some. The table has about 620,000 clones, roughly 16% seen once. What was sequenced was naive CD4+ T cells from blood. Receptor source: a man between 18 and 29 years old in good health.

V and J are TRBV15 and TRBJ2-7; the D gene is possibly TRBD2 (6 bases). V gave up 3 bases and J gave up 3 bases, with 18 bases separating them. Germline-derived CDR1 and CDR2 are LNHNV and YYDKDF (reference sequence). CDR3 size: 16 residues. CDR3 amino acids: CATSSPRSGTLYEQYF. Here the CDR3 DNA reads TGTGCCACCAGCAGCCCGCGTTCCGGGACTCTCTACGAGCAGTACTTC. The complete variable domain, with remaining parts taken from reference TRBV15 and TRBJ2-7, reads DAMVIQNPRYQVTQFGKPVTLSCSQTLNHNVMYWYQQKSSQAPKLLFHYYDKDFNNEADTPDNFQSRRPNTSFCFLDIRSPGLGDTAMYLCATSSPRSGTLYEQYFGPGTRLTVT.

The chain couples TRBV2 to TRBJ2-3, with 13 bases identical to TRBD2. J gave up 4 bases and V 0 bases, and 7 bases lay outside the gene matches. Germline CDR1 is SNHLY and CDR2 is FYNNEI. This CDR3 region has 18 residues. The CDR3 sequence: CASSEALGLAGVPDTQYF. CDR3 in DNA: TGTGCCAGCAGTGAAGCGCTTGGACTAGCGGGGGTCCCAGATACGCAGTATTTT.

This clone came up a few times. The DNA of the CDR3 is TGTGCCAGCAGGATAGGGACAGAAGAAAAACTGTTTTTT. Protein product: CASRIGTEEKLFF. The chain carries TRBV5-4 and TRBJ1-4; 7 positions agree with TRBD1. CDR1 and CDR2 from the germline V gene are SGHNT and YYREEE (reference sequence). The CDR3 sequence is 13 residues long. With 5 bases clipped from V and 8 bases from J, the junction kept 6 bases outside the gene matches.

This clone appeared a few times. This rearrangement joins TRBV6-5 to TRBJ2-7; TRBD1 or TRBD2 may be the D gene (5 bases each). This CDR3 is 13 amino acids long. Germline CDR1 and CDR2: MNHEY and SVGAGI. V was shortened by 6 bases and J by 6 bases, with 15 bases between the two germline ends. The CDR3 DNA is TGTGCCAGCAGCCCCGGTGGGGGTCGCGAGCAGTACTTC. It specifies CASSPGGGREQYF.

The CDR3 here is CASSPDRPGANVLTF. CDR3 coding DNA: TGCGCCAGCAGCCCTGACAGACCTGGGGCCAACGTCCTGACTTTC. The genes are TRBV5-1 and TRBJ2-6, with D perhaps TRBD1 (5 bases). The CDR3 is 15 residues long. Looked up from germline, CDR1 is SGHRS and CDR2 is YFSETQ. Deletions cut 4 bases from V and 2 bases from J, with 10 bases between. Variable domain in full (rest from reference TRBV5-1 and TRBJ2-6): KAGVTQTPRYLIKTRGQQVTLSCSPISGHRSVSWYQQTPGQGLQFLFEYFSETQRNKGNFPGRFSGRQFSNSRSEMNVSTLELGDSALYLCASSPDRPGANVLTFGAGSRLTVL.

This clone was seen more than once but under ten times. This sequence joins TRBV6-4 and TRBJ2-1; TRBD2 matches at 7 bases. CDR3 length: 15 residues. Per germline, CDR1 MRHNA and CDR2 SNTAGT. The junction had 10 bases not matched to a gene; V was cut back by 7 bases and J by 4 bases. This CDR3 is CASKGGGPTYNEQFF. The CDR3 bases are TGTGCCAGCAAAGGCGGGGGTCCAACGTACAATGAGCAGTTCTTC.

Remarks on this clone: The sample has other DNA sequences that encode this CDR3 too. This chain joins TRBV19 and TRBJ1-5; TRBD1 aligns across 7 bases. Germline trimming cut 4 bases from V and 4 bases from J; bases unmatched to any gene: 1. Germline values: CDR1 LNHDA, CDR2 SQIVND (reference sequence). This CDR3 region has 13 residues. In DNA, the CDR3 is TGTGCCAGTAGTAAACAGGGGAATCAGCCCCAGCATTTT. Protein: CASSKQGNQPQHF.

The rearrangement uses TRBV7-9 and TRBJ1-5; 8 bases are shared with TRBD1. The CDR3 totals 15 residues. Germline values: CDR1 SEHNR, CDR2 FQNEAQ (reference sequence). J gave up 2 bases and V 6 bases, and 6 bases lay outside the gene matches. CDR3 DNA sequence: TGTGCCAGCAGTGGGGACAGGAGAGGCAATCAGCCCCAGCATTTT. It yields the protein CASSGDRRGNQPQHF.

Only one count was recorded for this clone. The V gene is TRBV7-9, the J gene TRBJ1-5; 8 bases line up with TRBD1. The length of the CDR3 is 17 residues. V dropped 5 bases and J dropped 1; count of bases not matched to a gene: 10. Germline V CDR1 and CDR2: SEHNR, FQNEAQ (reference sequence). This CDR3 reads CASSPGQGAGSNQPQHF. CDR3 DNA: TGTGCCAGCAGCCCGGGGCAGGGGGCAGGAAGCAATCAGCCCCAGCATTTT. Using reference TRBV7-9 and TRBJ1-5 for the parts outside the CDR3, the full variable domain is DTGVSQNPRHKITKRGQNVTFRCDPISEHNRLYWYRQTLGQGPEFLTYFQNEAQLEKSRLLSDRFSAERPKGSFSTLEIQRTEQGDSAMYLCASSPGQGAGSNQPQHFGDGTRLSIL.

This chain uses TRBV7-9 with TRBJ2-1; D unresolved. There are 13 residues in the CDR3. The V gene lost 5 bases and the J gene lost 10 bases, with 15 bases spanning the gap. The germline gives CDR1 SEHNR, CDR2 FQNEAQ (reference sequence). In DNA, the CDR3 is TGTGCCAGCAGCCGATTCCAGGATGGGGAGCAGTTCTTC. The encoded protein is CASSRFQDGEQFF.

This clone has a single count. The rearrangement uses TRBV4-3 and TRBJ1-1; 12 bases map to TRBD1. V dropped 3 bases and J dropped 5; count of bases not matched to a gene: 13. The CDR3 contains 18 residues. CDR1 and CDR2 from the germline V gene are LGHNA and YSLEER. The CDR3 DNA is TGCGCCAGCAGCCAGCTGACCGGGACAGGGGGCGGTGGGACTGAAGCTTTCTTT. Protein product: CASSQLTGTGGGGTEAFF.

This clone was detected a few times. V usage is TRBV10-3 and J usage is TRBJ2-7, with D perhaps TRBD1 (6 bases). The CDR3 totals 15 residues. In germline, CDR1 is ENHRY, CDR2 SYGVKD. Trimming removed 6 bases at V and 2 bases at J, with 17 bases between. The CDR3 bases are TGTGCCATCAGCCCCTCCCAGGGGTTAGCCTACGAGCAGTACTTC. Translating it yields CAISPSQGLAYEQYF.

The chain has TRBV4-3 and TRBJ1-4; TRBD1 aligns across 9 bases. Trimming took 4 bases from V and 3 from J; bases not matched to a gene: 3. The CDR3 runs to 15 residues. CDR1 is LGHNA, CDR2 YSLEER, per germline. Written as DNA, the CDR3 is TGCGCCAGCAGCCGTAACAGGGGGCCTAATGAAAAACTGTTTTTT. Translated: CASSRNRGPNEKLFF.

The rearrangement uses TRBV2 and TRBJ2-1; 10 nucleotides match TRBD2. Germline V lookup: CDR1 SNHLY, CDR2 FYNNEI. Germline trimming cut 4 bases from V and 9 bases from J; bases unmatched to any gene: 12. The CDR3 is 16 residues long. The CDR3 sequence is CASSVGEAGGPGEQFF. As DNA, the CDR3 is TGTGCCAGCAGTGTGGGCGAAGCGGGGGGGCCGGGTGAGCAGTTCTTC.

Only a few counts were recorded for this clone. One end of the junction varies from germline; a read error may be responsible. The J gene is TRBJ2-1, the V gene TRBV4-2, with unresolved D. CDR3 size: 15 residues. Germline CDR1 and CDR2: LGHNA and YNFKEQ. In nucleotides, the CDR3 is TGTGCCAGCAGCCAAAGTTGGGCCTCCTTCAATGAGCAGTTCTTC. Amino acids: CASSQSWASFNEQFF.

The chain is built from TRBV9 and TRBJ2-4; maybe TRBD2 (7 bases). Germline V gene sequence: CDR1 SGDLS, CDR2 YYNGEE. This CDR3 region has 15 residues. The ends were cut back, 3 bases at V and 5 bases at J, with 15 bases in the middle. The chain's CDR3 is CASSGEGGTQNIQYF. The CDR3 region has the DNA TGTGCCAGCAGCGGGGAGGGGGGCACCCAAAACATTCAGTACTTC.

CDR3 protein: CASSPQLVGTEAFF. The CDR3 coding sequence is TGTGCCAGCAGCCCCCAGTTGGTTGGAACTGAAGCTTTCTTT. The chain carries TRBV7-2 and TRBJ1-1; unclear D gene. V was shortened by 5 bases and J by 5 bases, with 15 bases between the two germline ends. CDR1 SGHTA and CDR2 FQGNSA come from the germline V gene. This CDR3 has 14 residues. Looking up the rest from reference TRBV7-2 and TRBJ1-1 gives the full variable domain: GAGVSQSPSNKVTEKGKDVELRCDPISGHTALYWYRQSLGQGLEFLIYFQGNSAPDKSGLPSDRFSAERTGGSVSTLTIQRTQQEDSAVYLCASSPQLVGTEAFFGQGTRLTVV.